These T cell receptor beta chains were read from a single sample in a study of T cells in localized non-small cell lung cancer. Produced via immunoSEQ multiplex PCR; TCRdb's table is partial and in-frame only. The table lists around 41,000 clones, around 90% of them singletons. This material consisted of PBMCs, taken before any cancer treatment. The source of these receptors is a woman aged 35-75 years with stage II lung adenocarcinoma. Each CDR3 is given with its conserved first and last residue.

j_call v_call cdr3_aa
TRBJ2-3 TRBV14 CASSQGNTQYF
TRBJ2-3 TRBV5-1 CASSLGGSVTDTQYF
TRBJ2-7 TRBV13 CASSRGGDYEQYF
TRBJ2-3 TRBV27 CASRPSTSGGDTQYF
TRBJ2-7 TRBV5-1 CASSGTGGNRDERKYF
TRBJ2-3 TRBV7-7 CASSPRVQGIDTQYF
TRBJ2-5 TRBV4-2 CASSQDFPRGHSAQYF
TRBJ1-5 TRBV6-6 CASTDPGDQPQHF
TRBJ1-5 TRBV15 CATSRSAGNGNQPQHF
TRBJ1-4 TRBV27 CASSSARTGTTNEKLFF
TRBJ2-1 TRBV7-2 CASSSATSGLKNEQFF
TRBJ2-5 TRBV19 CASSIPGTGGGETQYF
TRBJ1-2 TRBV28 CASSFPEGAFGYTF
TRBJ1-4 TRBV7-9 CASSLVPATNEKLFF
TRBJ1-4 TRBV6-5 CASSYLGLIDEKLFF
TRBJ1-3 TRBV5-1 CASSLPRYSGNTTYF
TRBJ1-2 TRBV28 CASSTGQGGYGYTF
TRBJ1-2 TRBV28 CASSAAQGANYGYTF
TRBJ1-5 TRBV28 CASSLSGGRRQPQHF
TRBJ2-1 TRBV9 CASSPGLAGVNEQFF
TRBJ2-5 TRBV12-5 CASGLSSGTQETQYF
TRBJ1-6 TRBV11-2 CASTLTGDQGSPLHF
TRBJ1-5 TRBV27 CASSPWGGDHQPQHF
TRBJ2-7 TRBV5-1 CASSVGQGLNEQYF
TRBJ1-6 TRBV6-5 CASSRRTGDSPLHF
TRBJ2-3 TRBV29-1 CSALRVGDTQYF
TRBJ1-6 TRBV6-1 CAGRTDYNSPLHF
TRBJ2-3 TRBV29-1 CSVEASGGVTDTQYF
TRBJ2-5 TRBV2 CASSETQRETQYF
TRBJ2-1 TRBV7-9 CASSGADRGPEQFF
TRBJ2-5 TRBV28 CASSLGREETQYF
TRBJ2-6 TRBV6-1 CASRRVWTSENVLTF
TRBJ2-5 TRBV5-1 CASRPIGQGGFWETQYF
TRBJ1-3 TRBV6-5 CASQSSGNTIYF
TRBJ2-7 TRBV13 CASSPPGSHEQYF
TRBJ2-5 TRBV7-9 CASSLLGQETQYF
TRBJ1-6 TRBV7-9 CASSYRDNSPLHF
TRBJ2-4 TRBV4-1 CASSQLAGAAKNIQYF
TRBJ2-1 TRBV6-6 CASSRLAGDYYNEQFF
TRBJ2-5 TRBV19 CASTGLAGFQETQYF
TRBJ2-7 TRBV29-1 CSVAQTGALYEQYF
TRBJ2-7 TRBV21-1 CASSGGRESTYEQYF
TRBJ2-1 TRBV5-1 CASSLGTGYNEQFF
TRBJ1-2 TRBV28 CASSPADVPYGYTF
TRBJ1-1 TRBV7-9 CASRYQGGTEAFF
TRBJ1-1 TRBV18 CASSPSGKGTEAFF
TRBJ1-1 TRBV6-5 CASSPGQMNTEAFF
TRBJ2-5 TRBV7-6 CASSLGRAHQETQYF